This T cell receptor beta chain was recovered during a study of beta chain features in type 1 diabetes. The CDR3 is 14 residues long. The V end was cut by 5 bases, the J end by 7 bases, with 15 bases between. From germline, CDR1 is SGHTA and CDR2 FQGNSA. A heparinised blood draw that averaged about 120 mL was obtained once from each donor. In regard to this clone: Its antigen remains unidentified.

cDNA synthesis used the whole RNA isolate, giving expressed TCRB sequences. Naive, central memory and regulatory T cell samples produced a mean of about 4 million reads. TCRdb's table, derived via immunoSEQ multiplex PCR, lists solely in-frame clones and lacks some. The table has under 800,000 clones, about 16% seen once. General study points: VDJ junctions in type 1 diabetes patients carried more deletions and fewer insertions.

V is TRBV7-2 and J is TRBJ2-1; either TRBD1 or TRBD2 may supply D (5 bases each). This receptor was obtained from a man between 18 and 35 years old in good health. What was sequenced was naive CD4+ T cells from blood. CDR3 amino acids: CASSRVTWGNEQFF. The CDR3 DNA follows: TGTGCCAGCAGCCGAGTCACGTGGGGGAATGAGCAGTTCTTC.